The 24 T cell receptor beta chains below come from one sample, sequenced in a study of cytomegalovirus exposure and HLA in healthy donors. It was with 60 Vbeta and 13 Jbeta primers that the PCR ran. Sequenced by immunoSEQ multiplex PCR; TCRdb stores in-frame clones only, minus some. The table has about 190,000 clones, around 90% seen once. The sequencing input was PBMCs. The receptor source for this set is a young woman in good health and CMV-seronegative.

J is TRBJ2-7 and V is TRBV18; 8 nucleotides line up with TRBD1. Germline CDR1 is KGHSH and CDR2 is LQKENI. This CDR3 comprises 14 residues. Trimming removed 3 bases from V and 6 bases from J; junction bases left unmatched: 7. The CDR3 sequence is CASSPPDRVGEQYF. The CDR3 nucleotides are TGTGCCAGCTCACCTCCGGACAGGGTCGGCGAGCAGTACTTC.

This clone was counted a single time. The J gene is TRBJ2-5, the V gene TRBV11-2, with D perhaps TRBD1 (6 bases). V shed 4 bases and J shed 4 bases, with 19 bases lying between them. CDR3 length: 16 residues. Germline V gene sequence: CDR1 SGHAT, CDR2 FQNNGV. This chain's CDR3 is CASSYFHSQGSETQYF. The CDR3 DNA is TGTGCCAGCAGCTATTTCCACTCACAGGGTTCAGAGACCCAGTACTTC.

DNA for the CDR3: TGTGCCAGCAGTCCCCGGACAGGGGGCGAGCAGTACTTC. Translation gives CASSPRTGGEQYF. The chain combines TRBV27 with TRBJ2-5; TRBD1 matches 10 bases. The DNA end is a closer match to TRBJ2-7, so the J assignment may be wrong. The germline V gene encodes CDR1 MNHEY and CDR2 SMNVEV (reference sequence). This CDR3 contains 13 residues.

The rearrangement links TRBV7-6 to TRBJ2-7; 7 nucleotides agree with TRBD1. With V trimmed by 4 bases and J by 1 base, 7 bases remained unmatched. Per germline, CDR1 SGHVS and CDR2 FNYEAQ. This CDR3 has 15 residues. CDR3 nucleotides: TGTGCCAGCAGCTCAAACCCGGGACAGTCCTACGAGCAGTACTTC. Translation gives CASSSNPGQSYEQYF.

The genes are TRBV7-9 and TRBJ2-7; 7 bases are shared with TRBD1. The trim removed 6 bases at V and 3 bases at J, leaving 11 bases unmatched. Germline V gene data show CDR1 as SEHNR and CDR2 as FQNEAQ (reference sequence). The CDR3 runs 15 residues. This CDR3 is CASSHTGALDYEQYF. The CDR3 DNA reads as TGTGCCAGCAGTCATACAGGGGCACTAGACTACGAGCAGTACTTC.

This clone has a handful of counts. J is TRBJ2-5 and V is TRBV25-1; D is unresolved. Germline CDR1 is MGHDK and CDR2 is SYGVNS. The V end lost 4 bases, the J end lost 2 bases, and 11 bases lay between the germline ends. CDR3 length: 14 amino acids. CDR3 in amino acids: CASSGWALQETQYF. In DNA, the CDR3 is TGTGCCAGCAGTGGTTGGGCATTGCAAGAGACCCAGTACTTC.

The chain uses TRBV20-1 and TRBJ2-7, with D hard to call. The CDR3 extends over 11 amino acids. Germline loops: CDR1 DFQATT, CDR2 SNEGSKA (reference sequence). V lost 0 bases and J lost 9, with 9 bases in between. CDR3 coding DNA: TGCAGTGCTAGAGATGGTGAGAGGCAGTACTTC. Protein product: CSARDGERQYF.

This chain connects TRBV4-2 to TRBJ1-4; D may be TRBD1 (5 bases). This CDR3 is 11 amino acids long. Germline V gene sequence: CDR1 LGHNA, CDR2 YNFKEQ. The germline V and J ends were trimmed by 5 bases and 11 bases, with 9 bases remaining between them. The CDR3, as DNA: TGTGCCAGCAGCGGGGGGTCCAAACTGTTTTTT. Encoded protein: CASSGGSKLFF.

This clone was recorded a few times. This sequence joins TRBV15 and TRBJ2-2; weak D call: TRBD2 (5 bases). With 9 bases removed from V and 5 bases from J, the gap between germline ends came to 16 bases. CDR1 LNHNV and CDR2 YYDKDF come from the germline V gene (reference sequence). The CDR3 runs to 14 residues. The CDR3 sequence: CATRTHRGTGELFF. The CDR3 DNA reads as TGTGCCACTAGGACTCACCGTGGAACCGGGGAGCTGTTTTTT.

V gene TRBV5-4 combines with J gene TRBJ1-2; D remains ambiguous. Trimming left V 6 bases short and J 8 bases short, with 17 bases between. CDR3 length equals 13 residues. Germline CDR1 and CDR2: SGHNT and YYREEE (reference sequence). CDR3 in DNA: TGTGCCAGCACTTCCGGGTTGGACTGGGGCTACACCTTC. Translating gives CASTSGLDWGYTF.

Points on this clone: The junction differs from germline at one of its ends, possibly a read error. V is TRBV30 and J is TRBJ1-5; possibly TRBD1 for D (6 bases). The length of the CDR3 is 13 residues. From germline, CDR1 is GTSNPN and CDR2 SVGIG (reference sequence). The CDR3 DNA sequence: TGTGCCTGGACCCCGGGGGGCAACCAGCCCCAGCATTTT. Amino acid sequence: CAWTPGGNQPQHF.

V gene TRBV5-6 combines with J gene TRBJ2-7, with a possible D match to TRBD2 (6 bases). The CDR3 runs to 15 residues. Looked up from germline, CDR1 is SGHDT and CDR2 is YYEEEE. The ends were cut back, 0 bases at V and 2 bases at J, with 12 bases in the middle. CDR3 coding DNA: TGTGCCAGCAGCTTGGGGGGAGGCGTAGCCTACGAGCAGTACTTC. Protein sequence: CASSLGGGVAYEQYF.

V and J are TRBV6-5 and TRBJ1-2; 9 bases map to TRBD1. The CDR3 totals 12 residues. Germline V gives CDR1 MNHEY, CDR2 SVGAGI. With 10 bases clipped from V and 4 bases from J, the junction kept 4 bases outside the gene matches. CDR3 sequence: CATGTGLYGYTF. In DNA, the CDR3 is TGTGCCACCGGGACAGGGCTCTATGGCTACACCTTC.

The chain links TRBV7-3 to TRBJ2-5, with D perhaps matching TRBD1 (8 bases). The CDR3 spans 14 residues. V gave up 5 bases and J gave up 3 bases, with 13 bases separating them. Germline V lookup: CDR1 SGHTA, CDR2 FQGTGA. The DNA for the CDR3 is TGTGCCAGCAGCGCACAGGGGGGGGAAGAGACCCAGTACTTC. Translated, it gives CASSAQGGEETQYF.

The chain employs TRBV11-2 and TRBJ1-6; D perhaps matches TRBD1 (6 bases). The CDR3 spans 16 residues. The V and J ends lost 5 bases and 11 bases respectively, with 22 bases between them. Germline values: CDR1 SGHAT, CDR2 FQNNGV. Written as DNA, the CDR3 is TGTGCCAGCAGCCCATCCCTGGGGGCAGGGTGGACACCCCTCCACTTT. It is translated as CASSPSLGAGWTPLHF.

This CDR3 reads CASSLGVNWDSSNEKLFF. CDR3 in DNA: TGTGCCAGCAGCTTAGGTGTGAACTGGGACAGTAGTAATGAAAAACTGTTTTTT. The rearrangement joins TRBV11-2 to TRBJ1-4; 7 nucleotides align to TRBD1. CDR3 length: 18 residues. V shed 1 base, J shed 4 bases, and the junction held 12 bases outside the gene matches. Germline values: CDR1 SGHAT, CDR2 FQNNGV.

The rearrangement uses TRBV5-1 and TRBJ2-1; 13 bases are shared with TRBD2. CDR1 and CDR2 from the germline V gene are SGHRS and YFSETQ. The length of the CDR3 is 18 residues. Trimming took 4 bases from V and 2 from J; bases not matched to a gene: 9. CDR3 sequence reads: CASSPQGLAGNTYNEQFF. The CDR3, as DNA: TGCGCCAGCAGCCCGCAGGGACTAGCGGGGAACACCTACAATGAGCAGTTCTTC. The complete variable domain, with remaining parts taken from reference TRBV5-1 and TRBJ2-1, reads KAGVTQTPRYLIKTRGQQVTLSCSPISGHRSVSWYQQTPGQGLQFLFEYFSETQRNKGNFPGRFSGRQFSNSRSEMNVSTLELGDSALYLCASSPQGLAGNTYNEQFFGPGTRLTVL.

This chain joins TRBV4-3 and TRBJ1-3, with D unresolved. V lost 0 bases and J lost 0, with 12 bases in between. CDR1 and CDR2 (germline): LGHNA, YSLEER. The CDR3 loop spans 17 amino acids. Here the CDR3 DNA reads TGCGCCAGCAGCCAAGATTGGCAGTCAAGCTCTGGAAACACCATATATTTT. It encodes CASSQDWQSSSGNTIYF.

The chain is built from TRBV5-1 and TRBJ2-1; no reliable D call. This CDR3 spans 15 amino acids. V was clipped by 5 bases and J by 4 bases, with 16 bases between them. The V gene's germline CDR1 is SGHRS and CDR2 YFSETQ. CDR3: CASSAETSSYNEQFF. CDR3 bases: TGCGCCAGCAGTGCGGAGACCTCCTCTTACAATGAGCAGTTCTTC.

This clone was seen only a few times. The rearrangement uses TRBV4-1 and TRBJ1-1; 8 bases map to TRBD1. CDR1 is MGHRA, CDR2 YSYEKL, per germline. CDR3 length: 16 amino acids. J lost 5 bases, V lost 1 base, and 9 bases had no gene match. This CDR3 reads CASSQGGRGPGTEAFF. The DNA of the CDR3 is TGCGCCAGCAGCCAAGGGGGCAGGGGGCCGGGTACTGAAGCTTTCTTT.

Notes on this clone: One junction end disagrees with the germline gene, perhaps due to a read error. The rearrangement uses TRBV10-1 and TRBJ2-6; a weak D match, TRBD2 (6 bases). Germline loops: CDR1 WNHNN, CDR2 SYGVQD (reference sequence). The length of the CDR3 is 16 residues. CDR3: CASSAGGVPGDNVLTF. DNA of the CDR3: TGCGCCAGCAGTGCGGGCGGGGTACCTGGGGACAACGTCCTGACTTTC.

The chain joins TRBV14 to TRBJ2-3; D possibly corresponds to TRBD2 (6 bases). The CDR3 sequence is 15 residues long. V dropped 4 bases and J dropped 0 bases, with 11 bases sitting between them. The germline gives CDR1 SGHDN, CDR2 FVKESK. The CDR3, as DNA: TGTGCCAGCAGCCGTAAGCGGGCAAGCACAGATACGCAGTATTTT. Protein sequence: CASSRKRASTDTQYF.

The CDR3 loop is CARATENNSPLHF. The CDR3 DNA follows: TGTGCCAGAGCGACAGAAAATAATTCACCCCTCCACTTT. The V and J genes are TRBV6-4 and TRBJ1-6; perhaps TRBD1 as D (5 bases). The CDR3 is 13 amino acids. Trimming took off 9 bases at V and 5 bases at J, with 11 bases between the two ends. Per germline, CDR1 MRHNA and CDR2 SNTAGT.

The rearrangement links TRBV28 to TRBJ2-7; TRBD2 aligns across 10 bases. This CDR3 has 14 amino acids. Germline trimming cut 8 bases from V and 0 bases from J; bases unmatched to any gene: 4. In germline, CDR1 is MDHEN, CDR2 SYDVKM. The chain's CDR3 is CASHSGGNSYEQYF. The CDR3 bases are TGTGCCAGCCATAGCGGGGGGAACTCCTACGAGCAGTACTTC.